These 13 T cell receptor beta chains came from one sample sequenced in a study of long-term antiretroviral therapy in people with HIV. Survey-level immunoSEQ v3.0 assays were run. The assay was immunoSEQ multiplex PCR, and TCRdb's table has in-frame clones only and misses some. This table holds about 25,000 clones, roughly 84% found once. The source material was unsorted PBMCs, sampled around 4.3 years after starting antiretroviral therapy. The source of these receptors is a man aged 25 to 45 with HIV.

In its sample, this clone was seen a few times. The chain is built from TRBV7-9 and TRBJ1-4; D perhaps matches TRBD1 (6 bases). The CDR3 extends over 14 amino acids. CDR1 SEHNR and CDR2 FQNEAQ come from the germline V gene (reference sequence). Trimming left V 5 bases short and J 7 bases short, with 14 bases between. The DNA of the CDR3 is TGTGCCAGCAGCCCTCCACAGGGTGGTGAAAAACTGTTTTTT. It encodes CASSPPQGGEKLFF.

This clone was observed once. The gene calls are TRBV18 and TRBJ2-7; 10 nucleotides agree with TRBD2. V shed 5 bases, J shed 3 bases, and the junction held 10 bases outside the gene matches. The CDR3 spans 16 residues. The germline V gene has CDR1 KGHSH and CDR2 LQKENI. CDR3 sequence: CASSVASGSSFYEQYF. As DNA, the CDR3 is TGTGCCAGCTCAGTGGCTAGCGGGAGCTCTTTCTACGAGCAGTACTTC.

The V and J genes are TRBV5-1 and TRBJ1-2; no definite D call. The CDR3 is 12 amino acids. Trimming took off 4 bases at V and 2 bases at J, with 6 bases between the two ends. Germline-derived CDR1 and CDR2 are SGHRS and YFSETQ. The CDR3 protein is CASSGENYGYTF. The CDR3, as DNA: TGCGCCAGCAGCGGGGAGAACTATGGCTACACCTTC.

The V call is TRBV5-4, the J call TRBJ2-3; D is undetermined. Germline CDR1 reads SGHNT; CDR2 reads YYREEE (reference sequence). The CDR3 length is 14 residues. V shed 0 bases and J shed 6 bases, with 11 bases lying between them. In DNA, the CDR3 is TGTGCCAGCAGCTTGGAAGCCACCGGGGATACGCAGTATTTT. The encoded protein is CASSLEATGDTQYF.

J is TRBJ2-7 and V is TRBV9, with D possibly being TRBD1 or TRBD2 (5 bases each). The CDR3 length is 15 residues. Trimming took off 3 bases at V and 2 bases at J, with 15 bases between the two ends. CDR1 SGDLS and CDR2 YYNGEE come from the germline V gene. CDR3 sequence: CASSESPGTTYEQYF. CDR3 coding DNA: TGTGCCAGCAGCGAGAGCCCCGGGACCACCTACGAGCAGTACTTC.

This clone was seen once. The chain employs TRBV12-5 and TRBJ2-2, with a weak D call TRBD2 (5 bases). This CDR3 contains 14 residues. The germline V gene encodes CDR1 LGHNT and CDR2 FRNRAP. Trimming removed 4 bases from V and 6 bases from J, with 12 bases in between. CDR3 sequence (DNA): TGTGCTAGTGGTTCGCCCGCTAGCCCCGGGGAGCTGTTTTTT. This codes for CASGSPASPGELFF. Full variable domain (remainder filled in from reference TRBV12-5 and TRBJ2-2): DARVTQTPRHKVTEMGQEVTMRCQPILGHNTVFWYRQTMMQGLELLAYFRNRAPLDDSGMPKDRFSAEMPDATLATLKIQPSEPRDSAVYFCASGSPASPGELFFGEGSRLTVL.

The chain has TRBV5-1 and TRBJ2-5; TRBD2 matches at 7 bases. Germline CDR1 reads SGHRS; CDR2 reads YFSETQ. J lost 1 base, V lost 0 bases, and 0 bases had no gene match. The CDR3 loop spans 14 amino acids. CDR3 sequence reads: CASSLGGGQETQYF. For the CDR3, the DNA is TGCGCCAGCAGCTTGGGCGGGGGCCAAGAGACCCAGTACTTC.

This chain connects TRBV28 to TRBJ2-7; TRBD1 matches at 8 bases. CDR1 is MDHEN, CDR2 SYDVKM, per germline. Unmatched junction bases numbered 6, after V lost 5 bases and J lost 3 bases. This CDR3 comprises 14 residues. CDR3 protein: CASSQTGVVYEQYF. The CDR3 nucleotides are TGTGCCAGCAGTCAGACAGGGGTGGTCTACGAGCAGTACTTC.

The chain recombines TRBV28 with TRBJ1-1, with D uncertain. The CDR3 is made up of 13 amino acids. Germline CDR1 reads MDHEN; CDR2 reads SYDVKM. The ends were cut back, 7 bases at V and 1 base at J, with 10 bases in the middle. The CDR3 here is CASTPRPNTEAFF. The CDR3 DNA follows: TGTGCCAGCACCCCCAGGCCGAACACTGAAGCTTTCTTT.

CDR3 bases: TGTGCCAGCTCACCTGCGACCTGGGGTGAAAAACTGTTTTTT. It translates to CASSPATWGEKLFF. The chain is built from TRBV18 and TRBJ1-4; unclear D gene. The germline V and J ends were trimmed by 3 bases and 7 bases, with 12 bases remaining between them. The V gene's germline CDR1 is KGHSH and CDR2 LQKENI. The CDR3 is 14 amino acids.

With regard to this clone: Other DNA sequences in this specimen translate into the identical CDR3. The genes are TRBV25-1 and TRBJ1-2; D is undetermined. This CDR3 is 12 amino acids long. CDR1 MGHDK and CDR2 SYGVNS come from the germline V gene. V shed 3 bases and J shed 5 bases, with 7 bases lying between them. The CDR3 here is CASSDGRYGYTF. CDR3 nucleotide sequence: TGTGCCAGCAGTGACGGTCGATATGGCTACACCTTC.

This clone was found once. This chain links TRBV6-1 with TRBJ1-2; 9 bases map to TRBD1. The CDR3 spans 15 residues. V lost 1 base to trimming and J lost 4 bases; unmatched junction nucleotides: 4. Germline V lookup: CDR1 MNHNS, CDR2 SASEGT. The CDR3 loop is CASSEGTGEGYGYTF. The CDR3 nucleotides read TGTGCCAGCAGTGAAGGGACAGGGGAAGGCTATGGCTACACCTTC.

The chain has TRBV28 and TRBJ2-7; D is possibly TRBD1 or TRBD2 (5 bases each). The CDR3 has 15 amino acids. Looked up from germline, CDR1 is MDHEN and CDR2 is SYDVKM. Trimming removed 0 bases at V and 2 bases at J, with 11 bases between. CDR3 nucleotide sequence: TGTGCCAGCAGTTTATGGGCCCAGGGAGCCTACGAGCAGTACTTC. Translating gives CASSLWAQGAYEQYF.